The clone carrying this T cell receptor beta chain came up a few times. This entry comes from a study of regulatory T cells in long-lasting Graves disease. Time point of the sample: persistent/refractory GD, antithyroid drugs over 5 years with positive TRAb. Scientists built the TCR library using RNA that was extracted from PBMCs. Building the TCR beta libraries relied on iRepertoire HTBI primers, and CDR3 regions underwent Arm-PCR. A single record per CDR3 protein comes from TCRdb applying MiXCR to the multiplex PCR reads. In the table there are a few hundred thousand distinct CDR3 sequences, roughly 25% of which are singletons. The germline V gene has CDR1 SGHTA and CDR2 FQGTGA. The CDR3 contains 18 residues. The V and J ends lost 1 base and 4 bases, in that order; junction bases with no gene match: 12.

This TCR was sampled from a woman aged 40-49 years with Graves disease. The sample was peripheral blood mononuclear cells (PBMCs), taken when the disease was refractory, from a patient treated with antithyroid drugs. The J gene is TRBJ2-2, the V gene TRBV7-3; 7 bases line up with TRBD2. CDR3 nucleotides: TGTGCCAGCAGCTTAATGGGACTAACGGGAGTGAGCACCGGGGAGCTGTTTTTT. It codes for CASSLMGLTGVSTGELFF.